The 4 T cell receptor beta chains reported below all come from one sample, sequenced in a study of neurological immune-mediated disorders. Each CDR3 protein gets one entry after TCRdb re-called the 5' RACE reads with MiXCR. The sample gives roughly 100,000 distinct CDR3 sequences, roughly 3.2% of which show up once; under 3.5% is in the top ten. The sequenced material came from PBMCs. The receptors originated from a woman aged 45-65 years with multiple sclerosis.

This clonotype was counted many times. V and J are TRBV7-2 and TRBJ2-1; 9 bases match TRBD2. V trimming: 5 bases; J trimming: 9 bases; junction bases outside the gene matches: 11. The CDR3 loop spans 15 amino acids. The V gene's germline CDR1 is SGHTA and CDR2 FQGNSA. CDR3 in DNA: TGTGCCAGCAGCACCCCTTGGCGGGGGGGCGGTGAGCAGTTCTTC. Amino acids: CASSTPWRGGGEQFF.

This clonotype was seen repeatedly, ten times or more. The rearrangement joins TRBV6-5 to TRBJ2-1; tentative D call: TRBD1 (6 bases). CDR1 and CDR2 from the germline V gene are MNHEY and SVGAGI. The CDR3 runs 11 residues. V was trimmed by 6 bases and J by 8 bases, leaving 8 bases between them. The CDR3: CASRYRDEQFF. In DNA, the CDR3 is TGTGCCAGCAGGTACAGGGATGAGCAGTTCTTC.

This clonotype was seen many times. The chain is built from TRBV3-1 and TRBJ2-1; D gene ambiguous. Germline CDR1 is LGHDT and CDR2 is YNNKEL (reference sequence). There are 17 residues in the CDR3. The V gene lost 1 base and the J gene lost 1 base, with 14 bases spanning the gap. CDR3 DNA sequence: TGTGCCAGCAGCCAAGCTACGTGGGTTCGATCCTACAATGAGCAGTTCTTC. Its translation: CASSQATWVRSYNEQFF.

This clonotype has only a few counts. The rearrangement links TRBV12-3 or TRBV12-4 to TRBJ1-6, with D possibly being TRBD1 (5 bases). V lost 8 bases, J lost 7 bases, and 15 bases lay in between. The CDR3 has 14 amino acids. The CDR3 protein is CASGNAGPNSPLHF. The CDR3 DNA reads as TGTGCCAGCGGGAATGCAGGGCCAAATTCACCCCTCCACTTT.